This TCR beta chain was recorded in a study of Ad26.COV2.S vaccination and SARS-CoV-2 variants. Sequencing used immunoSEQ multiplex PCR; TCRdb keeps in-frame clones, though not all of them. Of 300,000 to 400,000 clones listed, 90% are singletons. Treatment noted: around 19 received Ad26.COV2.S at low or high dose, single or two shots; about 5 received placebo; per-sample allocation not given. Sample collection was performed on day 63 after the first vaccine or placebo injection. This clonotype originated in a person between 18 and 60 years old who received the Ad26.COV2.S COVID-19 vaccine or a placebo. Sequenced here: peripheral blood, sampled in a trial of Ad26.COV2.S vaccine versus placebo.

CDR3 protein: CASSTRTSGTGELFF. The CDR3 DNA follows: TGTGCCAGCAGCACAAGGACTAGCGGTACCGGGGAGCTGTTTTTT. The V and J genes are TRBV7-6 and TRBJ2-2; 10 positions agree with TRBD2. In germline, CDR1 is SGHVS, CDR2 FNYEAQ. V was pared by 5 bases and J by 5 bases, with 5 bases of the junction left unmatched. The CDR3 is 15 amino acids.